This is a list of T cell receptor beta chains from one sample in a study of shared clonotypes between healthy human individuals. Produced via immunoSEQ multiplex PCR; TCRdb's table is partial and in-frame only. Among about a million clones listed, 60% to 85% were seen once. Specimen: memory CD4+ T cells from PBMCs. The receptors shown here come from a man aged 18 to 30 in good health. Some clones in this sample may be carry-over from other donors' samples. CDR3s leave out the opening cysteine and the closing phenylalanine or tryptophan.

TRBJ2-3	TRBV9	ASSPKTKTSTDTQY
TRBJ2-7	TRBV11-3	ASSQTGSYEQY
TRBJ2-4	TRBV28	ATNTRGMQY
TRBJ2-5	TRBV5-1	ASSRTGGSETQY
TRBJ1-2	TRBV28	ASRAGGTYGYT
TRBJ1-5	TRBV27	ASSLYSAEPRAQH
TRBJ1-2	TRBV2	ATGGRGTQRLVGGYT
TRBJ2-6	TRBV11-3	ASSLGFPSGANVLT
TRBJ2-1	TRBV14	ASSQAWTSGLYNEQF
TRBJ2-1	TRBV11-2	ASSLDLVDYNEQF
TRBJ2-7	TRBV7-8	ASSFGRGEQY
TRBJ1-2	TRBV18	ASSPGQQTYGYT
TRBJ2-1	TRBV11-2	ASSLIGLGHLNEQF
TRBJ2-1	TRBV2	ASREAGLAGNEQF
TRBJ2-7	TRBV7-9	ASSRAGNSYEQY
TRBJ2-1	TRBV28	ASSPGPGRPNPDNEQF
TRBJ2-5	TRBV5-1	ASSRTGDQETQY
TRBJ2-3	TRBV29-1	SVVGTSGSPDTQY
TRBJ1-6	TRBV30	AWSLGHIVPLH
TRBJ2-2	TRBV7-9	ASSGTRVNTGELF
TRBJ2-5	TRBV13	ASSELAAQETQY
TRBJ1-6	TRBV5-1	ASSSVGRENSPLH
TRBJ2-5	TRBV10-3	AISRGLAGQETQY
TRBJ2-7	TRBV4-1	ASSGTSGSERGEQY
TRBJ2-2	TRBV5-4	ASSLKQGSAGELF
TRBJ1-5	TRBV30	AWSMGNNQPQH
TRBJ1-3	TRBV5-4	ASSLRTSSGNTIY
TRBJ2-3	TRBV28	ASTLAGGLSTDTQY
TRBJ2-7	TRBV7-8	ASSFKEGVVEQY
TRBJ2-3	TRBV5-1	ASSLGRPAGDTQY
TRBJ1-5	TRBV14	ASSQSFLDRDNQPQH
TRBJ1-4	TRBV10-3	AISGEVGVANEKLF
TRBJ2-6	TRBV30	AWSLAGANVLT
TRBJ1-1	TRBV9	ASSTGQGLNTEAF
TRBJ1-4	TRBV30	AWSEDSWVGEKLF
TRBJ1-2	TRBV7-3	ASSFTGGYGYT
TRBJ2-1	TRBV6-1	ASVGPSAAYNEQF
TRBJ1-3	TRBV4-2	ASSLTGTGNTIY
TRBJ2-3	TRBV2	ASTRTLSTDTQY
TRBJ1-2	TRBV7-2	ASSLGGQNNYGYT
TRBJ2-5	TRBV18	ASSLTGTKETQY
TRBJ2-7	TRBV6-4	ASSPTGGLYEQY
TRBJ1-3	TRBV7-7	ASSLAPGSGNTIY
TRBJ2-7	TRBV2	ASSALIGYEQY
TRBJ2-7	TRBV15	ATSSAAHSGTSYEQY
TRBJ1-3	TRBV7-2	ASSLSPGNGNTIY
TRBJ2-2	TRBV11-3	ASRGTSGDTGELF